The entry below gives a single T cell receptor beta chain sequence along with its context. Its specificity is unknown. Every single patient, without exception, relapsed after autologous stem cell transplantation, and brentuximab vedotin exposure varied. Measured with immunoSEQ multiplex PCR; TCRdb has only the in-frame clones, and not every one. The sample yields tens of thousands of clones, around 81% seen once. The data were obtained in a study of PD-1 blockade in classical Hodgkin lymphoma. Study-wide results and caveats: Compared with healthy donors, newly diagnosed patients reportedly showed lower baseline TCR diversity. Patients who began taking nivolumab under 1 year after ASCT were left out.

This CDR3 spans 16 amino acids. V shed 3 bases and J shed 3 bases, with 17 bases lying between them. Germline CDR1 and CDR2: MDHEN and SYDVKM. The source was peripheral blood mononuclear cells (PBMCs), collected before the second cycle of nivolumab. The source of this sequence is a human donor with classical Hodgkin lymphoma. The V call is TRBV28, the J call TRBJ2-5, with D possibly being TRBD1 or TRBD2 (5 bases each). The CDR3 nucleotides read TGTGCCAGCAGTTTCCTGACCGGGGCCGATGAAGAGACCCAGTACTTC. This sequence encodes CASSFLTGADEETQYF. Looking up the rest from reference TRBV28 and TRBJ2-5 gives the full variable domain: DVKVTQSSRYLVKRTGEKVFLECVQDMDHENMFWYRQDPGLGLRLIYFSYDVKMKEKGDIPEGYSVSREKKERFSLILESASTNQTSMYLCASSFLTGADEETQYFGPGTRLLVL.